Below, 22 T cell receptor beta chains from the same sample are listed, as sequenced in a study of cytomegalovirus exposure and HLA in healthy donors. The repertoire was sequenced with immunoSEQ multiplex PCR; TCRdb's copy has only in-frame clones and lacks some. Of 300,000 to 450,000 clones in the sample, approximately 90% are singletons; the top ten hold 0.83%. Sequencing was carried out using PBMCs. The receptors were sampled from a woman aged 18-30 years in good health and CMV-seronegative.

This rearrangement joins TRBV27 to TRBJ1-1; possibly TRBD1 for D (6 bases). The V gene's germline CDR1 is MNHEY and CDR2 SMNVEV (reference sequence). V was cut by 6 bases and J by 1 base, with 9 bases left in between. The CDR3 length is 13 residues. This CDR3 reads CASRNRENTEAFF. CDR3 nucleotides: TGTGCCAGCAGAAACAGGGAGAACACTGAAGCTTTCTTT.

CDR3 residues: CAWSDSLDRPSSYEQYF. The CDR3, as DNA: TGTGCCTGGAGTGACTCTCTCGACAGGCCTAGCTCCTACGAGCAGTACTTC. V and J are TRBV30 and TRBJ2-7; possibly TRBD1 for D (6 bases). Looked up from germline, CDR1 is GTSNPN and CDR2 is SVGIG (reference sequence). CDR3 length: 17 residues. Trimming shortened V by 1 base and J by 0 bases, and 19 bases separated the two germline ends.

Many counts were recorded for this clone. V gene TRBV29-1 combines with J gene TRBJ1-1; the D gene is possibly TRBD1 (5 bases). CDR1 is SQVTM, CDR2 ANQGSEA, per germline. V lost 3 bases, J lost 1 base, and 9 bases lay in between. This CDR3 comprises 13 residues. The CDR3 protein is CSVDGGGNTEAFF. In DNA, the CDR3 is TGCAGCGTTGATGGGGGGGGGAACACTGAAGCTTTCTTT.

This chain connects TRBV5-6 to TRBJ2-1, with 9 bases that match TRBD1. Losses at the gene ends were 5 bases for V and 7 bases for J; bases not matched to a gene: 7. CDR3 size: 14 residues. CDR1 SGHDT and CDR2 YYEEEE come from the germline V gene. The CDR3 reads CASSPGQGRNEQFF. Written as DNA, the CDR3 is TGTGCCAGCAGTCCGGGACAGGGTAGGAATGAGCAGTTCTTC.

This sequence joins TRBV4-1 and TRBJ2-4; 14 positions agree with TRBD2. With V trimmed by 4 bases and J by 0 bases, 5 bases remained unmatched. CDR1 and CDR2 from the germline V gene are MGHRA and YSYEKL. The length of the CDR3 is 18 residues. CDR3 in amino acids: CASSRGLAGGLAKNIQYF. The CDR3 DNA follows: TGCGCCAGCAGCCGAGGACTAGCGGGAGGCCTAGCCAAAAACATTCAGTACTTC.

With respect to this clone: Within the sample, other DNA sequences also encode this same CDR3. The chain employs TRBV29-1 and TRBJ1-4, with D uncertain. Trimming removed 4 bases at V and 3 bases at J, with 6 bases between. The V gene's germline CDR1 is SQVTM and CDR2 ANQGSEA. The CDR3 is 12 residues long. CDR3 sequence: CSVGLSNEKLFF. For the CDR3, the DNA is TGCAGCGTTGGACTGTCTAATGAAAAACTGTTTTTT.

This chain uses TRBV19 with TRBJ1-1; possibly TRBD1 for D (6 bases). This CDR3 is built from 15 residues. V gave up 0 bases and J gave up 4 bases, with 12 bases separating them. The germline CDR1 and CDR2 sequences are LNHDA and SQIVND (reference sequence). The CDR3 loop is CASSIDGLGGTEAFF. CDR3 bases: TGTGCCAGTAGTATAGACGGGTTAGGGGGCACTGAAGCTTTCTTT.

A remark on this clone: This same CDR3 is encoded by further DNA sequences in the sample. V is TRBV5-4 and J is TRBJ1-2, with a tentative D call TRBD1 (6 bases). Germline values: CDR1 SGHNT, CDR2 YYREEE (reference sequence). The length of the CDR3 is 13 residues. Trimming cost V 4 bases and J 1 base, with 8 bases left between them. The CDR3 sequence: CASSPDSNYGYTF. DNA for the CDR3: TGTGCCAGCAGCCCGGACAGTAACTATGGCTACACCTTC. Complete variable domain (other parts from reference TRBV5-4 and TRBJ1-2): ETGVTQSPTHLIKTRGQQVTLRCSSQSGHNTVSWYQQALGQGPQFIFQYYREEENGRGNFPPRFSGLQFPNYSSELNVNALELDDSALYLCASSPDSNYGYTFGSGTRLTVV.

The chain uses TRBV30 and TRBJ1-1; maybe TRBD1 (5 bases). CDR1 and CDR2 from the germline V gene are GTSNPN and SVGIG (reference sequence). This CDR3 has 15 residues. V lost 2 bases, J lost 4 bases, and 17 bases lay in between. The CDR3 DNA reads TGTGCCTGGAGTCCGACGACAGTATTTTCCACTGAAGCTTTCTTT. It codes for CAWSPTTVFSTEAFF.

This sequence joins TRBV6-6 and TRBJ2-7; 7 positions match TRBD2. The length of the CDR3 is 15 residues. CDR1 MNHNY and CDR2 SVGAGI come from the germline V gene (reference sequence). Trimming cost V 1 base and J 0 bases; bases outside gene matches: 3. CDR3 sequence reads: CASSYLGGSSYEQYF. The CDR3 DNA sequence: TGTGCCAGCAGTTACTTGGGGGGGAGCTCCTACGAGCAGTACTTC.

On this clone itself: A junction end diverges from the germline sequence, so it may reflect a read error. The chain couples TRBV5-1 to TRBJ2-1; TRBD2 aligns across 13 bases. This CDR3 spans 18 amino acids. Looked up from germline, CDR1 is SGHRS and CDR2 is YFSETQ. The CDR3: CASSPGLAGALSSNEQFF. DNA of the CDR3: TGCGCCAGCAGCCCCGGACTAGCGGGGGCCTTATCCTCCAATGAGCAGTTCTTC.

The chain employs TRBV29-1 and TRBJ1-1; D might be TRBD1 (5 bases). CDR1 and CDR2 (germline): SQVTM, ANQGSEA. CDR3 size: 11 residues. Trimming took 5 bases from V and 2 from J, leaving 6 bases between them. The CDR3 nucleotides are TGCAGCGTTAGGGGAAACACTGAAGCTTTCTTT. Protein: CSVRGNTEAFF.

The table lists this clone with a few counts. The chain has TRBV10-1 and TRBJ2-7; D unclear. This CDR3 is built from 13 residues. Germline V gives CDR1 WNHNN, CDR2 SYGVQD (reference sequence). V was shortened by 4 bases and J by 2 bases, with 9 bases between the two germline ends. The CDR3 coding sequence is TGCGCCAGCAGTGCGAACTCCGCCTACGAGCAGTACTTC. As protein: CASSANSAYEQYF.

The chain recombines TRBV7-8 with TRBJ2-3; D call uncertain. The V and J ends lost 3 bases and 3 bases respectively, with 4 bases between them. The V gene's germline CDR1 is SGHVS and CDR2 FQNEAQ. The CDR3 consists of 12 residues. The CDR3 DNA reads TGTGCCAGCAGCTTCCTTACAGATACGCAGTATTTT. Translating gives CASSFLTDTQYF.

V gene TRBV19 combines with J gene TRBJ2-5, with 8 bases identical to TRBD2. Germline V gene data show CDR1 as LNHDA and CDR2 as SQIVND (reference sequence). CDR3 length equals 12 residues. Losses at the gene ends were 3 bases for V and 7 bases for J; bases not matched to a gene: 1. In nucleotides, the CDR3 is TGTGCCAGTAGTATCGGGGGGGGGACCCAGTACTTC. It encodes CASSIGGGTQYF.

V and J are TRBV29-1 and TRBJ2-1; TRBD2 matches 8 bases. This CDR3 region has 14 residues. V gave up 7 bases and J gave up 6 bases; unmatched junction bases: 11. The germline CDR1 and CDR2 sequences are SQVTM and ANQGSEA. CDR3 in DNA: TGCAGCGCCCCGGGACTAGGGTGGGGCAATGAGCAGTTCTTC. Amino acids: CSAPGLGWGNEQFF.

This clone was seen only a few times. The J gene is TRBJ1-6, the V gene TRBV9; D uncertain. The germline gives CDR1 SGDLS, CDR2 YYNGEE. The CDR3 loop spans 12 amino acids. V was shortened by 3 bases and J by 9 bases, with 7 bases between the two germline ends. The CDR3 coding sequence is TGTGCCAGCAGCGCCCTGGCTTCACCCCTCCACTTT. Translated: CASSALASPLHF. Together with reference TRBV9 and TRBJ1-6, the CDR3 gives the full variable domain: DSGVTQTPKHLITATGQRVTLRCSPRSGDLSVYWYQQSLDQGLQFLIQYYNGEERAKGNILERFSAQQFPDLHSELNLSSLELGDSALYFCASSALASPLHFGNGTRLTVT.

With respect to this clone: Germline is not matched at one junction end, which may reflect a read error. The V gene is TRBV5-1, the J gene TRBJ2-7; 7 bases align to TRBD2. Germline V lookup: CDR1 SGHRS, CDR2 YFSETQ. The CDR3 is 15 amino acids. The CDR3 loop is CASTLAGGNSYEQYF. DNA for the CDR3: TGCGCCAGCACCTTGGCCGGGGGGAACTCCTACGAGCAGTACTTC.

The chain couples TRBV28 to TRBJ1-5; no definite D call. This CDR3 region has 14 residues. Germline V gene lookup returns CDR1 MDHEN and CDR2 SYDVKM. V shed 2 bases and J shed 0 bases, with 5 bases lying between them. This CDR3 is CASSLQYSNQPQHF. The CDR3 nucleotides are TGTGCCAGCAGTTTACAGTATAGCAATCAGCCCCAGCATTTT.

The CDR3 nucleotides read TGTGCCAGCAGTTTAGCGGTGGGACAGGGGGCCTACGAGCAGTACTTC. This gives the protein CASSLAVGQGAYEQYF. The rearrangement links TRBV28 to TRBJ2-7, with TRBD1 matching over 11 bases. V was clipped by 2 bases and J by 2 bases; unmatched bases: 5. CDR3 size: 16 residues. CDR1 and CDR2 (germline): MDHEN, SYDVKM. Variable domain in full (rest from reference TRBV28 and TRBJ2-7): DVKVTQSSRYLVKRTGEKVFLECVQDMDHENMFWYRQDPGLGLRLIYFSYDVKMKEKGDIPEGYSVSREKKERFSLILESASTNQTSMYLCASSLAVGQGAYEQYFGPGTRLTVT.

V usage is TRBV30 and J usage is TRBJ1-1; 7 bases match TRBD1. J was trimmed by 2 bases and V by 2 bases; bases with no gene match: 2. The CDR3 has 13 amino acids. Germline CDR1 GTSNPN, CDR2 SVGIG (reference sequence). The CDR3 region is CAWSRTGNTEAFF. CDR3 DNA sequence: TGTGCCTGGAGTCGGACAGGTAACACTGAAGCTTTCTTT.

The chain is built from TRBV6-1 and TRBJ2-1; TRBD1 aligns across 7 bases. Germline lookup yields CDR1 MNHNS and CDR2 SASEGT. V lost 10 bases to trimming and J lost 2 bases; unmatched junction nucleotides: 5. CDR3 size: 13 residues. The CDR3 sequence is CATDRATYNEQFF. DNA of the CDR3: TGTGCCACCGACAGGGCAACCTACAATGAGCAGTTCTTC.